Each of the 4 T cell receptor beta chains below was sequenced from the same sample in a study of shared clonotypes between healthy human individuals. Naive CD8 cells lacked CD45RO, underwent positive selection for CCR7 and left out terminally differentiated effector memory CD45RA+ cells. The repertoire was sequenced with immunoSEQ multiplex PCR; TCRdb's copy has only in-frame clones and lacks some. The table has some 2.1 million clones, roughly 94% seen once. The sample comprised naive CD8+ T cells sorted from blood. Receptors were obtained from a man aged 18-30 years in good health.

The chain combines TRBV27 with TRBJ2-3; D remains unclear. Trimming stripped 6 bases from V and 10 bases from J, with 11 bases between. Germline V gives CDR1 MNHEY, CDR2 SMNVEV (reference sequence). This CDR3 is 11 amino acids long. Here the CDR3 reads CASRTYEAQYF. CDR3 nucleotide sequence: TGTGCCAGCAGGACATATGAAGCGCAGTATTTT.

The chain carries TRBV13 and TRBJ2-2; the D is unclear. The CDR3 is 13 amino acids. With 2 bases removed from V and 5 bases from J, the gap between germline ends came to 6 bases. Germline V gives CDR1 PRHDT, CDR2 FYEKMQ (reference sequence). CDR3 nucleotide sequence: TGTGCCAGCAGCTTACTAGTTACCGGGGAGCTGTTTTTT. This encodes CASSLLVTGELFF.

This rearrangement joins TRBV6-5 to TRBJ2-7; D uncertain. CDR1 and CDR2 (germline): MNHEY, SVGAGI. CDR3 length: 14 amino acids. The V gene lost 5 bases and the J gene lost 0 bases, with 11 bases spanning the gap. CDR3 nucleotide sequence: TGTGCCAGCAGTCCCTCAGCCTACTCCTACGAGCAGTACTTC. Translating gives CASSPSAYSYEQYF.

The CDR3 loop is CASSTGVNEQYF. The CDR3 region has the DNA TGTGCCAGCAGCACAGGGGTCAACGAGCAGTACTTC. The chain couples TRBV13 to TRBJ2-7; 7 bases line up with TRBD1. The length of the CDR3 is 12 residues. Trimming removed 5 bases from V and 5 bases from J; junction bases left unmatched: 3. Looked up from germline, CDR1 is PRHDT and CDR2 is FYEKMQ (reference sequence).